What follows describes a single T cell receptor beta chain. Preparing the TCRbeta library involved the use of unique molecular identifiers. TCRdb reanalysed the PCR reads using MiXCR and keeps one entry per CDR3 protein. Of 640,000 or so distinct CDR3 sequences in the sample, 16% were seen once. This record comes from a study of T-cell reconstitution after alpha-beta-depleted transplantation in children. With 6 bases removed from V and 1 base from J, the gap between germline ends came to 9 bases. This CDR3 is built from 14 residues. The chain couples TRBV12-3 or TRBV12-4 to TRBJ2-2; D perhaps matches TRBD1 (5 bases). The specimen was PBMCs from the stem cell graft donor, collected from the stem cell graft. The TCR originated in a human donor who donated a stem cell graft to a child with acute myeloid leukemia. CDR3 sequence (DNA): TGTGCCAGCAGCCAACAGGAGAACACCGGGGAGCTGTTTTTT. It is translated as CASSQQENTGELFF.